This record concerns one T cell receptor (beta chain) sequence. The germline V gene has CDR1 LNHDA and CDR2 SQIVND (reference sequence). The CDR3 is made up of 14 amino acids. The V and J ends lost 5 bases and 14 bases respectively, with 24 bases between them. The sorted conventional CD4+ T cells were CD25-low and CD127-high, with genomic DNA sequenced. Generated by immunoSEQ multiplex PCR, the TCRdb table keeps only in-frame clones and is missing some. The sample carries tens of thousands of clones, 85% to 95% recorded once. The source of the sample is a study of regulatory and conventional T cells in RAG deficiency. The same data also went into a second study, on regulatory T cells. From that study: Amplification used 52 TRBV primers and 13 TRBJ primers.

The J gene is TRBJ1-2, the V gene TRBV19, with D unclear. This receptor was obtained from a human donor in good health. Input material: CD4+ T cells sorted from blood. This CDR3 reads CASSGPGRTGWSTF. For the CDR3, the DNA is TGTGCCAGTAGTGGACCTGGACGGACGGGTTGGAGTACCTTC.